The present entry profiles one T cell receptor (beta chain) with its context. The sample originates from a study of T cell changes during pregnancy in multiple sclerosis. This CDR3 spans 15 amino acids. Germline CDR1 is SGHAT and CDR2 is FQNNGV. The V end lost 1 base, the J end lost 4 bases, and 13 bases lay between the germline ends. Repertoires were generated with immunoSEQ multiplex PCR, while TCRdb's copy carries only in-frame clones and drops some. The data hold about 98,000 clones, with about 91% observed a single time. The rearrangement links TRBV11-2 to TRBJ1-1; TRBD1 is a possible D gene (5 bases). Source: peripheral blood, taken after pregnancy. The sequence was obtained from a female donor in good health, enrolled as a control in a pregnancy study. In DNA, the CDR3 is TGTGCCAGCAGCTTAGGGCCCCCAGGGCTCACTGAAGCTTTCTTT. It is translated as CASSLGPPGLTEAFF.